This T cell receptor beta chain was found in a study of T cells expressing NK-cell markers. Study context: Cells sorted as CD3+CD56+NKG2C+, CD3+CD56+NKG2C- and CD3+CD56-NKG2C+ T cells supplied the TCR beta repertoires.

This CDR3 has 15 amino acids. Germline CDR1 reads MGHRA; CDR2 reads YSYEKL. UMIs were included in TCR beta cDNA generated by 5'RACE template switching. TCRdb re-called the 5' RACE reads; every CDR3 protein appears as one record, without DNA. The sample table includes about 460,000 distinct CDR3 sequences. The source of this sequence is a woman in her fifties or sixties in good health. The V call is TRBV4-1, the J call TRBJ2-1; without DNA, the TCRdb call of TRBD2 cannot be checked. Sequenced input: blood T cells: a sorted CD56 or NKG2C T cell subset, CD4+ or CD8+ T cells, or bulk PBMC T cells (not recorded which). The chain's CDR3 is CASSQTRLSYNEQFF.